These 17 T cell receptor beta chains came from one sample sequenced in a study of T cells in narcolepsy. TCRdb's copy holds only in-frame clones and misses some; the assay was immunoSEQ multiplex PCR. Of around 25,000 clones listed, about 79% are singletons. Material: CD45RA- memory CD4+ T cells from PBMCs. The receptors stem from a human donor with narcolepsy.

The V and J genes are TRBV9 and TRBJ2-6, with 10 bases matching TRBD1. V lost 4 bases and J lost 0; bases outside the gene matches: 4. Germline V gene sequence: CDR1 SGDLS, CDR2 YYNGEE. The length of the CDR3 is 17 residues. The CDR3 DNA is TGTGCCAGCAGCATCCGGGACAGGGGCTCTGGGGCCAACGTCCTGACTTTC. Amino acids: CASSIRDRGSGANVLTF.

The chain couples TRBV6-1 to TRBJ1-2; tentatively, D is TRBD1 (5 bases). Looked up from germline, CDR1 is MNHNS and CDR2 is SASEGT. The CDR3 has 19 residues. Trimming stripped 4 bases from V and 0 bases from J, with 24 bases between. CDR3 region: CASSVEGTNRIRANYGYTF. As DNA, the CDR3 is TGTGCCAGCAGTGTAGAAGGGACCAACCGAATACGAGCTAACTATGGCTACACCTTC.

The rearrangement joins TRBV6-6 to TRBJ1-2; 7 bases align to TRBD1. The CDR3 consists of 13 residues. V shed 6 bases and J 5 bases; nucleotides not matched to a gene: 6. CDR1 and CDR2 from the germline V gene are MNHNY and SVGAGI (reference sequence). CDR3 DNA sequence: TGTGCCAGCAGCCCGGGACAGACATATGGCTACACCTTC. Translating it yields CASSPGQTYGYTF.

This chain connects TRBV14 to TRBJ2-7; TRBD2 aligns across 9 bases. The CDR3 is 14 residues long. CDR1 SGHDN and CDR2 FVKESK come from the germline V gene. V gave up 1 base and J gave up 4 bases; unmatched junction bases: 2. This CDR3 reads CASSQAAGGYEQYF. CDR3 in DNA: TGTGCCAGCAGCCAAGCAGCGGGGGGTTACGAGCAGTACTTC.

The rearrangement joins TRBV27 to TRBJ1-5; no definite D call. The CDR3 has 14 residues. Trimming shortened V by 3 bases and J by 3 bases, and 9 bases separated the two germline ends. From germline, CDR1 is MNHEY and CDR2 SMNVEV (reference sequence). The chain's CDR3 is CASSFVGVNQPQHF. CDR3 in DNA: TGTGCCAGCAGTTTCGTAGGAGTCAATCAGCCCCAGCATTTT.

CDR3 nucleotide sequence: TGTGCCAGCAGCCTACTAGCGGGGGGGAGTAATGAGCAGTTCTTC. Its protein is CASSLLAGGSNEQFF. The V call is TRBV7-9, the J call TRBJ2-1; 13 nucleotides match TRBD2. Germline lookup yields CDR1 SEHNR and CDR2 FQNEAQ (reference sequence). V shed 5 bases and J 7 bases; nucleotides not matched to a gene: 5. The CDR3 covers 15 residues.

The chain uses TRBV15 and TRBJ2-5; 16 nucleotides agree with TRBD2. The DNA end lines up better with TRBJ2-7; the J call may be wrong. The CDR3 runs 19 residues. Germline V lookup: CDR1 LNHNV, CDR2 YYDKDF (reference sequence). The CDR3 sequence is CATSSPGGLAGGLPYEQYF. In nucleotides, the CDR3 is TGTGCCACCAGCAGCCCCGGGGGACTAGCGGGAGGGCTACCCTACGAGCAGTACTTC.

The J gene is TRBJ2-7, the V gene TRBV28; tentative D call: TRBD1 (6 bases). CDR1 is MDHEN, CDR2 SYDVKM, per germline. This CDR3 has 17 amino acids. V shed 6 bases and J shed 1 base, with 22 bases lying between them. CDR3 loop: CASRGAVGDQGSYEQYF. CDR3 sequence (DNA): TGTGCCAGCAGGGGGGCCGTAGGGGACCAGGGATCCTACGAGCAGTACTTC.

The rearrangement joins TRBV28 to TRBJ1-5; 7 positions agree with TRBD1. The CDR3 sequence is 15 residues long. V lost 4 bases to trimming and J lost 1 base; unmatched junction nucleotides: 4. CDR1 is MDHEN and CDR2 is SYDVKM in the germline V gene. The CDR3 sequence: CASSSLTGSNQPQHF. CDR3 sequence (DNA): TGTGCCAGCAGTTCGCTGACAGGGAGCAATCAGCCCCAGCATTTT.

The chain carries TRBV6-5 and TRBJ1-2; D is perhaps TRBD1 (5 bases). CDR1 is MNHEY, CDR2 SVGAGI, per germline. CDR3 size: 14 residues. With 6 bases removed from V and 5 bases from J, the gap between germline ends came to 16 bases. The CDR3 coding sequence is TGTGCCAGCAGGGGACTGACGGACGATTATGGCTACACCTTC. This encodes CASRGLTDDYGYTF.

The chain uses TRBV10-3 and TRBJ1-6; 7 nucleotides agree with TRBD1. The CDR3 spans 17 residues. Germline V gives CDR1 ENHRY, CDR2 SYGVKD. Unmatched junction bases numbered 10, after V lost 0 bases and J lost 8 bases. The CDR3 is CAISESRQGGTDSPLHF. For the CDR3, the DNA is TGTGCCATCAGTGAGTCGAGACAGGGAGGGACGGATTCACCCCTCCACTTT.

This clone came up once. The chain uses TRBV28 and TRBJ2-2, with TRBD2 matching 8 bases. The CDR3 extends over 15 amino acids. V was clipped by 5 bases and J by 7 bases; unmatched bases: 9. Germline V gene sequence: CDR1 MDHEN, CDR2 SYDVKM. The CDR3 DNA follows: TGTGCCAGCAGTGTCCCCAGCGGGAGCCACGGGGAGCTGTTTTTT. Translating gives CASSVPSGSHGELFF.

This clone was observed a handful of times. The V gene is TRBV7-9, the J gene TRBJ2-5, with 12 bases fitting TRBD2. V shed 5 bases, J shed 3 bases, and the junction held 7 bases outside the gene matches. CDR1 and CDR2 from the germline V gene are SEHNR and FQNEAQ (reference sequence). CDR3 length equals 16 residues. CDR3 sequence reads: CASSVGTSGRKETQYF. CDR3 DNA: TGTGCCAGCAGCGTGGGAACTAGCGGGAGGAAAGAGACCCAGTACTTC.

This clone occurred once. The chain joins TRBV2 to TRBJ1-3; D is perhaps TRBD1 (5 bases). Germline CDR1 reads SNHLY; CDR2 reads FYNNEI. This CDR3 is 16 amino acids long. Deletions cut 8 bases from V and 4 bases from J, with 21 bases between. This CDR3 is CASEGENVPGGNTIYF. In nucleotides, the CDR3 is TGTGCCAGCGAAGGGGAGAATGTACCGGGGGGAAACACCATATATTTT. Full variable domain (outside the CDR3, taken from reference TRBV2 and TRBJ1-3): EPEVTQTPSHQVTQMGQEVILRCVPISNHLYFYWYRQILGQKVEFLVSFYNNEISEKSEIFDDQFSVERPDGSNFTLKIRSTKLEDSAMYFCASEGENVPGGNTIYFGEGSWLTVV.

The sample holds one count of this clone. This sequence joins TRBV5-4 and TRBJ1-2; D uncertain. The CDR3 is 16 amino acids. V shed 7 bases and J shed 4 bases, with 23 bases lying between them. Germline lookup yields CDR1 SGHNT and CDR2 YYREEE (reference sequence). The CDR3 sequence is CASVSSVPGRTYGYTF. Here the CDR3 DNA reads TGTGCCAGCGTTTCTAGCGTGCCAGGAAGGACCTATGGCTACACCTTC.

The CDR3 loop is CASSQDLTPDTEAFF. CDR3 in DNA: TGTGCCAGCAGCCAAGATCTCACCCCTGACACTGAAGCTTTCTTT. The chain recombines TRBV14 with TRBJ1-1; D remains unclear. Deletions cut 0 bases from V and 3 bases from J, with 11 bases between. The CDR3 sequence is 15 residues long. Germline lookup yields CDR1 SGHDN and CDR2 FVKESK.

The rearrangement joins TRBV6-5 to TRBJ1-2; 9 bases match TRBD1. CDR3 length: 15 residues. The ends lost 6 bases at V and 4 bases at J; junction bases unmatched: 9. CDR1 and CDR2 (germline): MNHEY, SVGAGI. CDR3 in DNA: TGTGCCAGCAGAAATTACCCGGACAGGGGCTATGGCTACACCTTC. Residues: CASRNYPDRGYGYTF.